The 10 T cell receptor beta chains presented below share a single source sample, sequenced in a study of response to subunit inactivated influenza vaccine. Each CDR3 protein is one row after TCRdb ran MiXCR on the RT-PCR reads. Found here are some 180,000 distinct CDR3 sequences, about 10% of them singletons; the top ten hold around 9.9%. The material sequenced was non-naive T cells sorted from PBMCs, taken on the day of vaccination. These receptors were taken from a man between 45 and 60 years old who received an inactivated influenza vaccine.

The chain links TRBV4-1 to TRBJ2-7, with 12 bases that match TRBD1. The V and J ends lost 1 base and 4 bases, in that order; junction bases with no gene match: 14. The CDR3 has 19 amino acids. Germline loops: CDR1 MGHRA, CDR2 YSYEKL. The CDR3 DNA reads as TGCGCCAGCAGCCAAGTACCGGGACAGGGGGCCCGAACGTCGTACGAGCAGTACTTC. It translates to CASSQVPGQGARTSYEQYF.

This clonotype was recorded a few times. The chain joins TRBV20-1 to TRBJ1-2, with a possible D match to TRBD1 (5 bases). The CDR3 runs to 12 residues. Looked up from germline, CDR1 is DFQATT and CDR2 is SNEGSKA (reference sequence). V dropped 1 base and J dropped 2 bases, with 5 bases sitting between them. As DNA, the CDR3 is TGCAGTGCTAGAGCAGGGAACTATGGCTACACCTTC. Translated: CSARAGNYGYTF.

This clonotype was seen many times. V and J are TRBV5-1 and TRBJ2-7; D perhaps matches TRBD1 (5 bases). Germline V gene lookup returns CDR1 SGHRS and CDR2 YFSETQ. The CDR3 loop spans 16 amino acids. The V gene lost 0 bases and the J gene lost 5 bases, with 18 bases spanning the gap. Written as DNA, the CDR3 is TGCGCCAGCAGCTTGGGTTCTTTCGTGGGGCAGGACGAGCAGTACTTC. Its translation is CASSLGSFVGQDEQYF.

This clonotype has more than one count but fewer than ten. The chain joins TRBV2 to TRBJ2-3; a weak D match, TRBD2 (5 bases). V was pared by 3 bases and J by 4 bases, with 17 bases between. Germline V gives CDR1 SNHLY, CDR2 FYNNEI. The CDR3 runs to 16 residues. CDR3 protein: CASSDGAARGPDTQYF. The CDR3 bases are TGTGCCAGCAGTGATGGAGCGGCAAGAGGCCCAGATACGCAGTATTTT.

The chain has TRBV5-6 and TRBJ2-3; TRBD1 matches at 8 bases. There are 16 residues in the CDR3. The germline V gene encodes CDR1 SGHDT and CDR2 YYEEEE. Trimming removed 1 base from V and 4 bases from J; junction bases left unmatched: 8. CDR3 DNA sequence: TGTGCCAGCAGCTTGCGGACAGGGCTGGGCGCAGATACGCAGTATTTT. This translates into CASSLRTGLGADTQYF. Looking up the rest from reference TRBV5-6 and TRBJ2-3 gives the full variable domain: DAGVTQSPTHLIKTRGQQVTLRCSPKSGHDTVSWYQQALGQGPQFIFQYYEEEERQRGNFPDRFSGHQFPNYSSELNVNALLLGDSALYLCASSLRTGLGADTQYFGPGTRLTVL.

This clonotype has more than one count but fewer than ten. The chain is built from TRBV5-1 and TRBJ2-5; 9 bases are shared with TRBD2. Germline CDR1 is SGHRS and CDR2 is YFSETQ. Germline trimming cut 4 bases from V and 2 bases from J; bases unmatched to any gene: 6. This CDR3 region has 15 residues. The CDR3 DNA follows: TGCGCCAGCAGCAACCCTAGCGGGACACAAGAGACCCAGTACTTC. Translated, it gives CASSNPSGTQETQYF.

V is TRBV18 and J is TRBJ2-7; D gene uncertain. This CDR3 spans 15 amino acids. In germline, CDR1 is KGHSH, CDR2 LQKENI. Trimming cost V 3 bases and J 0 bases, with 12 bases left between them. The DNA for the CDR3 is TGTGCCAGCTCACCGCGTCCCACCAGCTCCTACGAGCAGTACTTC. Translating it yields CASSPRPTSSYEQYF.

This clonotype was counted only a few times. The chain joins TRBV28 to TRBJ1-5; D remains ambiguous. The CDR3 covers 15 residues. Germline V gene sequence: CDR1 MDHEN, CDR2 SYDVKM. V was cut by 5 bases and J by 6 bases, with 17 bases left in between. CDR3 loop: CASSREPQESQPQHF. The CDR3 DNA follows: TGTGCCAGCAGTCGCGAACCCCAGGAGTCTCAGCCCCAGCATTTT.

The chain is built from TRBV4-2 and TRBJ2-5; D call uncertain. The germline V and J ends were trimmed by 0 bases and 5 bases, with 10 bases remaining between them. Germline CDR1 is LGHNA and CDR2 is YNFKEQ. This CDR3 has 14 residues. CDR3 DNA: TGTGCCAGCAGCCAAGATAAGGGAACGGAGACCCAGTACTTC. Encoded protein: CASSQDKGTETQYF.

This chain joins TRBV2 and TRBJ2-2; 10 bases align to TRBD1. V dropped 8 bases and J dropped 3; count of bases not matched to a gene: 9. Germline values: CDR1 SNHLY, CDR2 FYNNEI. The CDR3 spans 16 residues. Here the CDR3 reads CASQLGQGGYTGELFF. The CDR3 nucleotides are TGTGCCAGCCAACTTGGACAGGGGGGTTACACCGGGGAGCTGTTTTTT.